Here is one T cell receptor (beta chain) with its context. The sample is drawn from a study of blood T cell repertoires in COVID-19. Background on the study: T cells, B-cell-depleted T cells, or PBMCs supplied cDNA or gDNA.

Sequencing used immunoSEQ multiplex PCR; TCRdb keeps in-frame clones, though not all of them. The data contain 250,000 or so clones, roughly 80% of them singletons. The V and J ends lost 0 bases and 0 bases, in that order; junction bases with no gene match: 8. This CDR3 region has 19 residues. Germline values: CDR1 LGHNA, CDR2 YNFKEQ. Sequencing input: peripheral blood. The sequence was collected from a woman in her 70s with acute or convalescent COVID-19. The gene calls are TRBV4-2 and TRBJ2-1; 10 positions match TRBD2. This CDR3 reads CASSQDASGGASSYNEQFF. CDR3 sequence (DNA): TGTGCCAGCAGCCAAGATGCCAGCGGGGGGGCGAGCTCCTACAATGAGCAGTTCTTC.